The 10 T cell receptor beta chains reported below all come from one sample, sequenced in a study of T-cell memory formation after mild COVID-19. TCRdb reprocessed the 5' RACE reads via MiXCR and lists one record per CDR3 protein. This table has over 350,000 distinct CDR3 sequences, 20% to 30% appearing once. Input material: PBMCs or a T cell subset sorted from them (not recorded which). These receptors all come from an adult woman who had mild COVID-19 (a few samples of this study predate the infection). Cell type and time point are not known.

The chain joins TRBV4-3 to TRBJ2-2, with no clear D. The CDR3 runs 15 residues. CDR1 and CDR2 from the germline V gene are LGHNA and YSLEER. V lost 0 bases and J lost 6, with 11 bases in between. The CDR3, as DNA: TGCGCCAGCAGCCAAGATTGGATAGGTTCCGGGGAGCTGTTTTTT. Translation: CASSQDWIGSGELFF.

V and J are TRBV18 and TRBJ2-5; no reliable D call. This CDR3 region has 15 residues. Trimming removed 0 bases at V and 5 bases at J, with 13 bases between. Looked up from germline, CDR1 is KGHSH and CDR2 is LQKENI. CDR3 region: CASSPPMGQSETQYF. CDR3 in DNA: TGTGCCAGCTCACCACCGATGGGCCAATCGGAGACCCAGTACTTC.

In its sample, this clonotype was seen a few times. This sequence joins TRBV15 and TRBJ2-4; D unresolved. There are 13 residues in the CDR3. V lost 4 bases to trimming and J lost 4 bases, with 8 bases between them. From germline, CDR1 is LNHNV and CDR2 YYDKDF (reference sequence). CDR3 nucleotides: TGTGCCACCAGCACGGACGGTAAAAACATTCAGTACTTC. This gives the protein CATSTDGKNIQYF.

This clonotype came up a few times. The J gene is TRBJ2-7, the V gene TRBV5-1; 8 bases are a match to TRBD1. J gave up 2 bases and V 0 bases, and 7 bases lay outside the gene matches. The CDR3 consists of 16 residues. Germline V gives CDR1 SGHRS, CDR2 YFSETQ. The CDR3 protein is CASSLAPGQAPYEQYF. As DNA, the CDR3 is TGCGCCAGCAGCTTGGCCCCGGGACAGGCACCCTACGAGCAGTACTTC.

The chain is built from TRBV6-5 and TRBJ2-1; D is unclear. The germline V and J ends were trimmed by 1 base and 5 bases, with 9 bases remaining between them. Germline CDR1 MNHEY, CDR2 SVGAGI. This CDR3 has 14 amino acids. CDR3 in DNA: TGTGCCAGCAGTTACTATGGGGTGGACAATGAGCAGTTCTTC. As protein: CASSYYGVDNEQFF.

This clonotype was counted between two and nine times. The V call is TRBV15, the J call TRBJ2-7, with 9 bases lining up with TRBD2. CDR1 is LNHNV and CDR2 is YYDKDF in the germline V gene (reference sequence). V shed 5 bases and J 3 bases; nucleotides not matched to a gene: 5. The CDR3 is 14 amino acids. CDR3 amino acids: CATSLSREGYEQYF. The CDR3 coding sequence is TGTGCCACCAGCCTCTCGCGGGAGGGCTACGAGCAGTACTTC.

This clonotype has just a few counts. The chain links TRBV21-1 to TRBJ2-4; TRBD2, the table's D call, lacks a check against the DNA. TRBV21-1 is termed a pseudogene. The CDR3 is 19 amino acids. The CDR3 protein is CASSILAGGKFVAKNIQYF. The CDR3 coding sequence is TGTGCCAGCAGCATACTAGCGGGAGGAAAATTTGTTGCCAAAAACATTCAGTACTTC.

In its sample, this clonotype was seen a few times. The chain joins TRBV7-9 to TRBJ2-5, with D tentatively TRBD1 or TRBD2 (5 bases each). The length of the CDR3 is 15 residues. Germline-derived CDR1 and CDR2 are SEHNR and FQNEAQ (reference sequence). With 3 bases removed from V and 1 base from J, the gap between germline ends came to 12 bases. DNA for the CDR3: TGTGCCAGCAGCTTGAGGGGTATTGTCCAAGAGACCCAGTACTTC. Protein: CASSLRGIVQETQYF. Full variable domain (missing parts from reference TRBV7-9 and TRBJ2-5): DTGVSQNPRHKITKRGQNVTFRCDPISEHNRLYWYRQTLGQGPEFLTYFQNEAQLEKSRLLSDRFSAERPKGSFSTLEIQRTEQGDSAMYLCASSLRGIVQETQYFGPGTRLLVL.

This clonotype was seen a few times. The J gene is TRBJ1-4, the V gene TRBV7-9; TRBD1 is a possible D gene (5 bases). Germline V gene sequence: CDR1 SEHNR, CDR2 FQNEAQ (reference sequence). This CDR3 has 14 residues. Trimming pared 0 bases from V and 7 bases from J, leaving 9 bases between. In nucleotides, the CDR3 is TGTGCCAGCAGCTTAGCTCAGACAGCTGAAAAACTGTTTTTT. Its protein product is CASSLAQTAEKLFF.

V gene TRBV6-5 combines with J gene TRBJ2-7; 8 bases agree with TRBD2. Germline CDR1 reads MNHEY; CDR2 reads SVGAGI. Losses at the gene ends were 9 bases for V and 5 bases for J; bases not matched to a gene: 9. The CDR3 is 13 amino acids. The CDR3 loop reads CASQAGGGHEQYF. CDR3 nucleotides: TGTGCCAGTCAGGCCGGGGGGGGCCACGAGCAGTACTTC.